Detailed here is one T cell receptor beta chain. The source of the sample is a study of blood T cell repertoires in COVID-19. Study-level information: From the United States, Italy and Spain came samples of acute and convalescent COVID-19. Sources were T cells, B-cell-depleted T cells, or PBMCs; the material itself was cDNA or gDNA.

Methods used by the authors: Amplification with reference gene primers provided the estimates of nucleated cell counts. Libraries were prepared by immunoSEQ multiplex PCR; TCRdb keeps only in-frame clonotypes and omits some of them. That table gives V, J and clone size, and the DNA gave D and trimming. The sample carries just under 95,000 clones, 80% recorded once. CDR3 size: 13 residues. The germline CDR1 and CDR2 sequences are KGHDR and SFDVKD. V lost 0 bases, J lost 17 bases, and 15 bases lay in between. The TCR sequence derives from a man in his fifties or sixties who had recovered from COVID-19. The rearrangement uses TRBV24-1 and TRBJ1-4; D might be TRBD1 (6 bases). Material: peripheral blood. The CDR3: CATSDLFGQMNFF. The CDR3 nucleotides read TGTGCCACCAGTGATTTGTTTGGACAGATGAACTTTTTT.